This T cell receptor beta chain was identified during a study of cytotoxic CD8 clonotypes in ibrutinib-treated CLL. Study context: Partial response was seen in approximately 24 patients and complete response in 2; after median roughly six years, about 14 stayed remitted, about 12 progressed.

Repertoires were generated with immunoSEQ multiplex PCR, while TCRdb's copy carries only in-frame clones and drops some. The sample holds 250,000 to 350,000 clones, approximately 76% seen once. V shed 0 bases and J 0 bases; nucleotides not matched to a gene: 8. Germline CDR1 SGDLS, CDR2 YYNGEE. The CDR3 is 18 residues long. Sequencing was performed on PBMCs, taken at disease progression, from a patient treated with ibrutinib. The chain has TRBV9 and TRBJ2-5; 10 bases are shared with TRBD2. The receptor was isolated from a human donor with chronic lymphocytic leukemia. CDR3 coding DNA: TGTGCCAGCAGCGTAGCCCTAGCGGGGGAGCGTTACCAAGAGACCCAGTACTTC. It is translated as CASSVALAGERYQETQYF.